This TCR beta chain was obtained from a study of OX40 agonist ivuxolimab in advanced cancers. Generated by immunoSEQ multiplex PCR, the TCRdb table keeps only in-frame clones and is missing some. The sample has about 80,000 clones; about 85% are singletons. The CDR3 spans 17 residues. The germline V gene has CDR1 SNHLY and CDR2 FYNNEI. V dropped 5 bases and J dropped 6 bases, with 20 bases sitting between them. V and J are TRBV2 and TRBJ1-6; D is possibly TRBD1 (6 bases). Sample: CD4+ or CD8+ T cells sorted from blood, taken in a trial of the OX40 agonist ivuxolimab. The sequence was obtained from an adult with an advanced solid tumor such as melanoma, head and neck, liver or kidney cancer. The CDR3 DNA is TGTGCCAGCAGTCCCTTTAAAGCAGGGGAAGTTAATTCACCCCTCCACTTT. Translation gives CASSPFKAGEVNSPLHF.